The present T cell receptor (beta chain) was sequenced within a study of blood T cells in healthy people across ages. The CDR3 is made up of 17 amino acids. Per the germline V gene, CDR1 is LGHNA and CDR2 is YSLEER. J gave up 3 bases and V 0 bases, and 5 bases lay outside the gene matches. This clonotype was recorded a few times. Combining a sample-barcoded 5' primer with a J-beta primer mix, a second PCR ran for roughly 7 to 12 cycles. TCRdb reprocessed the 5' RACE reads via MiXCR and lists one record per CDR3 protein. The sample holds about 1.8 million distinct CDR3 sequences; roughly 50% are singletons and the top ten take around 2.1%. Healthy Caucasian individuals from Russia aged 6 to 90 served as donors.

The TCR comes from a middle-aged woman in good health. The chain links TRBV4-3 to TRBJ2-1, with 10 bases that match TRBD2. The material sequenced was blood. CDR3 coding DNA: TGCGCCAGCAGCCAAGAATTAGCGGGGGGCTACTACAATGAGCAGTTCTTC. This translates into CASSQELAGGYYNEQFF.